These T cell receptor beta chains were read from a single sample in a study of blood T cell repertoires in COVID-19. Here immunoSEQ multiplex PCR was the method, and the copy in TCRdb shows in-frame clones only, minus some. The sample carries more than 300,000 clones, under 95% recorded once. The sequenced material came from PBMCs or T cells enriched from blood (not recorded which). The source of these receptors is a woman aged 30 to 39 who had recovered from COVID-19. CDR3s include the opening cysteine and the closing phenylalanine or tryptophan. The order of the fields is V gene, clone size, CDR3 length, D gene, J gene, CDR3 DNA, CDR3 protein. D genes are given only for firm matches. Size tells how often a clone was seen (once, few, many) or the class of an expanded clone, and some rows leave it out.

v_call: TRBV4-3; clone_size: NA; cdr3_length: 17; d_call: TRBD2; j_call: TRBJ2-7; cdr3_nt: TGCGCCAGCAGATCCGTAGCGGGAGGGCCCTTGCCCTACGAGCAGTACTTC; cdr3_aa: CASRSVAGGPLPYEQYF
v_call: TRBV7-2; clone_size: NA; cdr3_length: 15; d_call: NA; j_call: TRBJ1-3; cdr3_nt: TGTGCCAGCAGCTTACAGGGAGGTACGGGAAACACCATATATTTT; cdr3_aa: CASSLQGGTGNTIYF
v_call: TRBV6-2/TRBV6-3; clone_size: NA; cdr3_length: 14; d_call: TRBD1; j_call: TRBJ2-7; cdr3_nt: TGTGCCAGCAGCCCCGGACAGGGCTACTACGAGCAGTACTTC; cdr3_aa: CASSPGQGYYEQYF
v_call: TRBV19; clone_size: few; cdr3_length: 16; d_call: NA; j_call: TRBJ1-2; cdr3_nt: TGTGCCAGTAGTATCCCCTGGGGGCTGACTGGCTATGGCTACACCTTC; cdr3_aa: CASSIPWGLTGYGYTF
v_call: TRBV3-1/TRBV3-2; clone_size: NA; cdr3_length: 12; d_call: TRBD1; j_call: TRBJ2-5; cdr3_nt: TGTGCCAGCGCACGGACAGGAGAGACCCAGTACTTC; cdr3_aa: CASARTGETQYF
v_call: TRBV7-3; clone_size: NA; cdr3_length: 13; d_call: NA; j_call: TRBJ2-7; cdr3_nt: TGTGCCAGCAGCTATGACAGGACCTACGAGCAGTACTTC; cdr3_aa: CASSYDRTYEQYF
v_call: TRBV30; clone_size: once; cdr3_length: 13; d_call: TRBD1; j_call: TRBJ1-6; cdr3_nt: TGTGCCTACTCCGGGACAGGGGATTCACCCCTCCACTTT; cdr3_aa: CAYSGTGDSPLHF
v_call: TRBV6-5; clone_size: NA; cdr3_length: 15; d_call: NA; j_call: TRBJ1-1; cdr3_nt: TGTGCCAGCAGTTCCCTGCGGGGCAGGTGGACTGAAGCTTTCTTT; cdr3_aa: CASSSLRGRWTEAFF
v_call: TRBV28; clone_size: NA; cdr3_length: 15; d_call: TRBD2; j_call: TRBJ2-1; cdr3_nt: TGTGCCAGCAGAATTAGCGGGAGCGCAAACAATGAGCAGTTCTTC; cdr3_aa: CASRISGSANNEQFF
v_call: TRBV28; clone_size: NA; cdr3_length: 13; d_call: TRBD1; j_call: TRBJ2-1; cdr3_nt: TGTGCCAGCAGCCCTGGACAGGTCAATGAGCAGTTCTTC; cdr3_aa: CASSPGQVNEQFF
v_call: TRBV11-1; clone_size: NA; cdr3_length: 17; d_call: TRBD1; j_call: TRBJ1-1; cdr3_nt: TGTGCCAGCAGCTTAGCTCGGCAGGGGGCGTGGGACACTGAAGCTTTCTTT; cdr3_aa: CASSLARQGAWDTEAFF
v_call: TRBV6-5; clone_size: NA; cdr3_length: 12; d_call: TRBD1; j_call: TRBJ2-7; cdr3_nt: TGTGCCAGCACGCCGACAGGGCACGAGCAGTACTTC; cdr3_aa: CASTPTGHEQYF
v_call: TRBV4-2; clone_size: NA; cdr3_length: 15; d_call: TRBD2; j_call: TRBJ2-1; cdr3_nt: TGTGCCAGCAGCCCGCTGAGCGGGAGGGCCGGTGAGCAGTTCTTC; cdr3_aa: CASSPLSGRAGEQFF
v_call: TRBV5-6; clone_size: NA; cdr3_length: 15; d_call: NA; j_call: TRBJ1-5; cdr3_nt: TGTGCCAGCAGCTTCGGGGGCCAGGGGAGGGGGCCCCAGCATTTT; cdr3_aa: CASSFGGQGRGPQHF
v_call: TRBV7-6; clone_size: NA; cdr3_length: 16; d_call: TRBD1; j_call: TRBJ2-3; cdr3_nt: TGTGCCAGCAGCTGGACAGGGGTCACCCCCACAGATACGCAGTATTTT; cdr3_aa: CASSWTGVTPTDTQYF
v_call: TRBV5-1; clone_size: NA; cdr3_length: 16; d_call: NA; j_call: TRBJ1-5; cdr3_nt: TGCGCCAGCAGCTTGGGTGGGGGGGACAAGAATCAGCCCCAGCATTTT; cdr3_aa: CASSLGGGDKNQPQHF
v_call: TRBV28; clone_size: few; cdr3_length: 16; d_call: TRBD2; j_call: TRBJ2-7; cdr3_nt: TGTGCCAGCAGTTCTTATACTAGCGGCCTTTTTTACGAGCAGTACTTC; cdr3_aa: CASSSYTSGLFYEQYF
v_call: TRBV29-1; clone_size: NA; cdr3_length: 13; d_call: TRBD1; j_call: TRBJ1-1; cdr3_nt: TGCAGCGCAAGGGACAGGGGGACCACTGAAGCTTTCTTT; cdr3_aa: CSARDRGTTEAFF
v_call: TRBV9; clone_size: NA; cdr3_length: 16; d_call: NA; j_call: TRBJ1-1; cdr3_nt: TGTGCCAGCAGCGTAGGCACCAAATACATGAACACTGAAGCTTTCTTT; cdr3_aa: CASSVGTKYMNTEAFF
v_call: TRBV28; clone_size: NA; cdr3_length: 12; d_call: NA; j_call: TRBJ2-7; cdr3_nt: TGTGCCAGCAGTCTAGACGCAACCGAGCAGTACTTC; cdr3_aa: CASSLDATEQYF
v_call: TRBV5-8; clone_size: NA; cdr3_length: 13; d_call: NA; j_call: TRBJ2-1; cdr3_nt: TGTGCCAGCAGCTTGGCCCATGACTCCTCGCAGTTCTTC; cdr3_aa: CASSLAHDSSQFF
v_call: TRBV19; clone_size: once; cdr3_length: 16; d_call: TRBD2; j_call: TRBJ2-5; cdr3_nt: TGTGCCAGTAGTCCTCGTATTAGCGGGGTCGGGGAGACCCAGTACTTC; cdr3_aa: CASSPRISGVGETQYF
v_call: TRBV7-3; clone_size: NA; cdr3_length: 13; d_call: NA; j_call: TRBJ1-1; cdr3_nt: TGTGCCAGCAGTAGCTACTTGAACACTGAAGCTTTCTTT; cdr3_aa: CASSSYLNTEAFF
v_call: TRBV24-1; clone_size: NA; cdr3_length: 16; d_call: TRBD2; j_call: TRBJ2-2; cdr3_nt: TGTGCCACCAGTGAGGGGGGAGGGCCTGGCACCGGGGAGCTGTTTTTT; cdr3_aa: CATSEGGGPGTGELFF
v_call: TRBV3-1/TRBV3-2; clone_size: few; cdr3_length: 16; d_call: TRBD2; j_call: TRBJ2-7; cdr3_nt: TGTGCCAGCAGCCCCCGTACCGGGAGGGGGTCCTACGAGCAGTACTTC; cdr3_aa: CASSPRTGRGSYEQYF
v_call: TRBV24-1; clone_size: few; cdr3_length: 15; d_call: TRBD1; j_call: TRBJ2-7; cdr3_nt: TGTGCCACCAGTGCCGTGACAGGGTTGGGCTACGAGCAGTACTTC; cdr3_aa: CATSAVTGLGYEQYF
v_call: TRBV11-2; clone_size: NA; cdr3_length: 17; d_call: NA; j_call: TRBJ2-5; cdr3_nt: TGTGCCAGCAGCCAACCGAGCAGAGGGGGTTTCCAAGAGACCCAGTACTTC; cdr3_aa: CASSQPSRGGFQETQYF
v_call: TRBV30; clone_size: NA; cdr3_length: 15; d_call: TRBD1; j_call: TRBJ2-7; cdr3_nt: TGTGCCTGGAGTCGCAGGGGGCGAAGCTCCTACGAGCAGTACTTC; cdr3_aa: CAWSRRGRSSYEQYF
v_call: TRBV5-1; clone_size: NA; cdr3_length: 14; d_call: TRBD1; j_call: TRBJ2-7; cdr3_nt: TGCGCCAGCAGCCAAGGGACAGGGGTAGGCGAGCAGTACTTC; cdr3_aa: CASSQGTGVGEQYF
v_call: TRBV4-1; clone_size: NA; cdr3_length: 16; d_call: NA; j_call: TRBJ2-1; cdr3_nt: TGCGCCAGCAGCCAAGCCGAACGCGGACACAACAATGAGCAGTTCTTC; cdr3_aa: CASSQAERGHNNEQFF
v_call: TRBV6-5; clone_size: NA; cdr3_length: 14; d_call: NA; j_call: TRBJ2-3; cdr3_nt: TGTGCCAGCTTTAGAATAACTAGCACAGATACGCAGTATTTT; cdr3_aa: CASFRITSTDTQYF
v_call: TRBV2; clone_size: NA; cdr3_length: 14; d_call: NA; j_call: TRBJ1-6; cdr3_nt: TGTGCCAGCAGTGAAGCCCGCACTACTGTGACCCTCCACTTT; cdr3_aa: CASSEARTTVTLHF
v_call: TRBV7-3; clone_size: NA; cdr3_length: 16; d_call: TRBD1; j_call: TRBJ2-5; cdr3_nt: TGTGCCAGCAGCCCAACCGGGGACCCAGGGGGAGAGACCCAGTACTTC; cdr3_aa: CASSPTGDPGGETQYF
v_call: TRBV7-9; clone_size: NA; cdr3_length: 14; d_call: TRBD1; j_call: TRBJ1-1; cdr3_nt: TGTGCCAGCAGCTTAGAATGGGCAGGGGGAGAAGCTTTCTTT; cdr3_aa: CASSLEWAGGEAFF
v_call: TRBV18; clone_size: NA; cdr3_length: 15; d_call: NA; j_call: TRBJ2-7; cdr3_nt: TGTGCCAGCTCGGGGCCCCCCGGTCGGGCCTACGAGCAGTACTTC; cdr3_aa: CASSGPPGRAYEQYF
v_call: TRBV24-1; clone_size: NA; cdr3_length: 15; d_call: NA; j_call: TRBJ2-5; cdr3_nt: TGTACCACCAGTGAATCGGGACTCCCCACGGAGACCCAGTACTTC; cdr3_aa: CTTSESGLPTETQYF
v_call: TRBV19; clone_size: NA; cdr3_length: 12; d_call: NA; j_call: TRBJ2-3; cdr3_nt: TGTGCCAGTAGTCAGGTCCCAGATACGCAGTATTTT; cdr3_aa: CASSQVPDTQYF
v_call: TRBV3-1/TRBV3-2; clone_size: NA; cdr3_length: 13; d_call: TRBD1; j_call: TRBJ2-1; cdr3_nt: TGTGCCAGCAGCCCGACAGGGTTCACGGAGCAGTTCTTC; cdr3_aa: CASSPTGFTEQFF
v_call: TRBV7-9; clone_size: NA; cdr3_length: 15; d_call: NA; j_call: TRBJ2-1; cdr3_nt: TGTGCCAGCAGGGGGACACCAGTCTCCTACAATGAGCAGTTCTTC; cdr3_aa: CASRGTPVSYNEQFF
v_call: TRBV7-2; clone_size: NA; cdr3_length: 13; d_call: TRBD1; j_call: TRBJ1-2; cdr3_nt: TGTGCCAGCAGCATTCAGGGGGCCGAGGGCTACACCTTC; cdr3_aa: CASSIQGAEGYTF
v_call: TRBV7-8; clone_size: NA; cdr3_length: 14; d_call: NA; j_call: TRBJ2-1; cdr3_nt: TGTGCCAGCAGCTCCTACGGTCGGGGCAATGAGCAGTTCTTC; cdr3_aa: CASSSYGRGNEQFF
v_call: TRBV27; clone_size: once; cdr3_length: 13; d_call: NA; j_call: TRBJ2-4; cdr3_nt: TGTGCCAGCAGTTTACAGGGTTTAAACATTCAGTACTTC; cdr3_aa: CASSLQGLNIQYF
v_call: TRBV2; clone_size: NA; cdr3_length: 18; d_call: NA; j_call: TRBJ1-1; cdr3_nt: TGTGCCAGCACCCCCGGAGGACAGAGGGGTGCCAGGGGCACTGAAGCTTTCTTT; cdr3_aa: CASTPGGQRGARGTEAFF
v_call: TRBV29-1; clone_size: few; cdr3_length: 13; d_call: NA; j_call: TRBJ2-7; cdr3_nt: TGCAGCGTGGTAGGGGGATTTCTCTACGAGCAGTACTTC; cdr3_aa: CSVVGGFLYEQYF
v_call: TRBV4-1; clone_size: few; cdr3_length: 15; d_call: TRBD2; j_call: TRBJ2-1; cdr3_nt: TGCGCCAGCAGCCGACTAGCGGGGACCAACAATGAGCAGTTCTTC; cdr3_aa: CASSRLAGTNNEQFF
v_call: TRBV9; clone_size: NA; cdr3_length: 15; d_call: NA; j_call: TRBJ2-7; cdr3_nt: TGTGCCAGCAGCGTAGGGTCCCAGACAACCTACGAGCAGTACTTC; cdr3_aa: CASSVGSQTTYEQYF
v_call: TRBV11-2; clone_size: NA; cdr3_length: 18; d_call: NA; j_call: TRBJ1-1; cdr3_nt: TGTGCCAGCAGCTTAGATCTTACAGCAGGGCCTTGGAACACTGAAGCTTTCTTT; cdr3_aa: CASSLDLTAGPWNTEAFF
v_call: TRBV19; clone_size: NA; cdr3_length: 11; d_call: NA; j_call: TRBJ1-1; cdr3_nt: TGTGCCAGTTTGGGGGGCACTGAAGCTTTCTTT; cdr3_aa: CASLGGTEAFF
v_call: TRBV7-2; clone_size: NA; cdr3_length: 12; d_call: NA; j_call: TRBJ2-7; cdr3_nt: TGTGCCAGCAGCTTTATCGGCTACGAGCAGTACTTC; cdr3_aa: CASSFIGYEQYF
v_call: TRBV7-3; clone_size: once; cdr3_length: 16; d_call: TRBD1; j_call: TRBJ2-1; cdr3_nt: TGTGCCAGCAGCTTAAGGGAGACAGGGCTATGGAATGAGCAGTTCTTC; cdr3_aa: CASSLRETGLWNEQFF
v_call: TRBV7-9; clone_size: NA; cdr3_length: 14; d_call: NA; j_call: TRBJ2-7; cdr3_nt: TGTGCCAGCAGCCGGACTCTAGCTTGGGACGAGCAGTACTTC; cdr3_aa: CASSRTLAWDEQYF